This TCR beta chain was retrieved from a study of cytomegalovirus exposure and HLA in healthy donors. Study conclusions and caveats: Reported performance of the classifier showed diagnosis of cytomegalovirus status with high specificity and sensitivity. Most TCR sequences were rare, but some public TCRs occurred in many donors. The authors later found HLA-associated TCR beta chains more clonally expanded than equally common others.

This clone was seen only once. Its antigen is not identified. Primers for the PCR totalled 60 Vbeta and 13 Jbeta. Sequencing used immunoSEQ multiplex PCR; TCRdb keeps in-frame clones, though not all of them. The sample lists fewer than 150,000 clones, 60% to 80% occurring once. The CDR3 is 13 residues long. Germline loops: CDR1 SQVTM, CDR2 ANQGSEA. Trimming shortened V by 6 bases and J by 0 bases, and 9 bases separated the two germline ends. The TCR originated in a man in his forties or fifties in good health and CMV-seronegative. V usage is TRBV29-1 and J usage is TRBJ2-1; D is undetermined. The sample consisted of PBMCs. CDR3 loop: CSVASSSYNEQFF. CDR3 coding DNA: TGCAGCGTAGCTTCTAGCTCCTACAATGAGCAGTTCTTC.